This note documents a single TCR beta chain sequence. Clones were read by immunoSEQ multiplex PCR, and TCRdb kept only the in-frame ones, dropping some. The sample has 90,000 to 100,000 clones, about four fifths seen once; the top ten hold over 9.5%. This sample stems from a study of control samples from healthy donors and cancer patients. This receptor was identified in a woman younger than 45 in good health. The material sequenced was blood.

CDR3 bases: TGTGCCAGTAGGGGGGGGTCCATGAACACTGAAGCTTTCTTT. It yields the protein CASRGGSMNTEAFF. The genes are TRBV19 and TRBJ1-1; D is perhaps TRBD1 (5 bases). V was shortened by 6 bases and J by 0 bases, with 11 bases between the two germline ends. The length of the CDR3 is 14 residues. The germline gives CDR1 LNHDA, CDR2 SQIVND (reference sequence).